What follows are 5 T cell receptor beta chains derived from one specimen sequenced in a study of T cells in Graves' hyperthyroidism and ophthalmopathy. Authors of the study amplified TCR beta CDR3 regions from RNA transcripts. The HTBI primer set served for first-round RT-PCR of the TCR CDR3. TCRdb processed the multiplex PCR reads anew with MiXCR; each CDR3 protein has one entry. The repertoire has over 700,000 distinct CDR3 sequences, about 19% of them found once; the top ten carry about a sixth. Input material: blood. All receptors derive from a woman between 50 and 59 years old with Graves' hyperthyroidism that later progressed to Graves' ophthalmopathy.

The genes are TRBV9 and TRBJ2-5; 7 bases match TRBD2. V gave up 3 bases and J gave up 2 bases; unmatched junction bases: 10. Per the germline V gene, CDR1 is SGDLS and CDR2 is YYNGEE. There are 16 residues in the CDR3. The CDR3 region is CASSAGAGSLQETQYF. The CDR3 coding sequence is TGTGCCAGCAGCGCCGGAGCGGGGAGTCTTCAAGAGACCCAGTACTTC.

This rearrangement joins TRBV18 to TRBJ1-2, with 9 bases lining up with TRBD1. In germline, CDR1 is KGHSH, CDR2 LQKENI. The J segment lost 1 base and the V segment lost 4 bases, leaving 7 bases of the junction unmatched. This CDR3 spans 16 amino acids. The CDR3 DNA reads as TGTGCCAGCTCACAGGGACAGGGTACAGTTAACTATGGCTACACCTTC. It encodes CASSQGQGTVNYGYTF.

In this sample, this clonotype turned up once. The CDR3 region is CASSQVGHRYGYTF. The CDR3, as DNA: TGTGCCAGCAGCCAAGTGGGGCACCGCTATGGCTACACCTTC. The J gene is TRBJ1-2, the V gene TRBV3-1; weak D call: TRBD1 (5 bases). The CDR3 contains 14 residues. V was cut by 1 base and J by 4 bases, with 10 bases left in between. Germline CDR1 reads LGHDT; CDR2 reads YNNKEL (reference sequence). Looking up the rest from reference TRBV3-1 and TRBJ1-2 gives the full variable domain: DTAVSQTPKYLVTQMGNDKSIKCEQNLGHDTMYWYKQDSKKFLKIMFSYNNKELIINETVPNRFSPKSPDKAHLNLHINSLELGDSAVYFCASSQVGHRYGYTFGSGTRLTVV.

This clonotype showed up many times. V is TRBV30 and J is TRBJ1-2; no definite D call. The CDR3 sequence is 14 residues long. Germline-derived CDR1 and CDR2 are GTSNPN and SVGIG (reference sequence). The ends were cut back, 2 bases at V and 0 bases at J, with 10 bases in the middle. CDR3 coding DNA: TGTGCCTGGAGTCGGGCAGTATCTAACTATGGCTACACCTTC. It encodes CAWSRAVSNYGYTF.

The chain recombines TRBV20-1 with TRBJ2-1; possibly TRBD1 for D (6 bases). Trimming left V 4 bases short and J 9 bases short, with 19 bases between. The germline CDR1 and CDR2 sequences are DFQATT and SNEGSKA (reference sequence). The CDR3 runs 14 residues. The DNA for the CDR3 is TGCAGTGCTAACACTCACAGGGATCTCGGTGAGCAGTTCTTC. It encodes CSANTHRDLGEQFF.